The 31 T cell receptor beta chains in this list originate from one sample, sequenced in a study of blood T cells in healthy people across ages. A second about 6 to 12 cycle PCR used barcoded and J-beta primers. Using its own MiXCR run on the 5' RACE reads, TCRdb lists one record per CDR3 protein. The sample carries 1.8 million or so distinct CDR3 sequences, about two fifths recorded once. The sample comprised blood. Receptor source: a human donor in good health.

This chain uses TRBV6-5 with TRBJ2-7; no firm D call. Germline V lookup: CDR1 MNHEY, CDR2 SVGAGI. The CDR3 has 16 residues. The ends were cut back, 0 bases at V and 0 bases at J, with 12 bases in the middle. CDR3 coding DNA: TGTGCCAGCAGTTACTCATTTGCGGTTAGCTCCTACGAGCAGTACTTC. Encoded protein: CASSYSFAVSSYEQYF.

This clonotype was detected only a few times. The chain has TRBV4-3 and TRBJ1-2; maybe TRBD1 (5 bases). Germline V gives CDR1 LGHNA, CDR2 YSLEER. This CDR3 contains 14 residues. Deletions cut 2 bases from V and 4 bases from J, with 11 bases between. The chain's CDR3 is CASSQRRGIYGYTF. CDR3 nucleotides: TGCGCCAGCAGCCAAAGACGGGGGATCTATGGCTACACCTTC.

This clonotype appeared a few times. This sequence joins TRBV7-7 and TRBJ2-1; the match to TRBD1 covers 9 bases. The CDR3 contains 17 residues. V was pared by 5 bases and J by 8 bases, with 16 bases of the junction left unmatched. CDR1 is SSHAT, CDR2 FNYEAQ, per germline (reference sequence). The CDR3 loop reads CASSLSAPGQGVYEQFF. For the CDR3, the DNA is TGTGCCAGCAGCCTCTCCGCGCCGGGACAGGGTGTCTATGAGCAGTTCTTC.

V gene TRBV12-3 or TRBV12-4 combines with J gene TRBJ1-4; D uncertain. The CDR3 length is 15 residues. V was trimmed by 5 bases and J by 4 bases, leaving 14 bases between them. The CDR3 DNA is TGTGCCAGCAGTCGTAGACGGATTCTTAATGAAAAACTGTTTTTT. This codes for CASSRRRILNEKLFF.

The V gene is TRBV29-1, the J gene TRBJ1-1; D unresolved. V was cut by 3 bases and J by 2 bases, with 10 bases left in between. Germline loops: CDR1 SQVTM, CDR2 ANQGSEA. This CDR3 is built from 13 residues. The CDR3 loop reads CSVDQGINTEAFF. For the CDR3, the DNA is TGCAGCGTTGACCAAGGTATAAACACTGAAGCTTTCTTT.

Only a few counts were recorded for this clonotype. V is TRBV7-2 and J is TRBJ1-6, with TRBD1 matching 9 bases. The CDR3 sequence is 16 residues long. Germline V CDR1 and CDR2: SGHTA, FQGNSA. J was trimmed by 7 bases and V by 2 bases; bases with no gene match: 6. DNA for the CDR3: TGTGCCAGCAGCTTAAGAACGGGACAGGGAAATTCACCCCTCCACTTT. It codes for CASSLRTGQGNSPLHF.

Worth noting for this clonotype: The junction and the germline gene differ at one end; a read error may be behind it. V is TRBV25-1 and J is TRBJ2-7; 12 bases agree with TRBD2. The CDR3 loop spans 21 amino acids. CDR1 MGHDK and CDR2 SYGVNS come from the germline V gene. The chain's CDR3 is CVSSTTGTSGGPSQGSYEQYF. In DNA, the CDR3 is TGTGTCAGCAGTACAACTGGAACTAGCGGGGGGCCCTCTCAAGGCTCCTACGAGCAGTACTTC.

This clonotype was detected once. This chain joins TRBV7-2 and TRBJ2-5; 14 nucleotides match TRBD2. The CDR3 is 16 amino acids. Trimming took 3 bases from V and 5 from J; bases not matched to a gene: 5. Germline V gene sequence: CDR1 SGHTA, CDR2 FQGNSA. The CDR3 DNA follows: TGTGCCAGCAGCTTCAGGGGACTAGCGGGGGCGGAGACCCAGTACTTC. Translated: CASSFRGLAGAETQYF.

Turning to this clonotype: A much bigger clone sits one base away, suggesting this may be a read error. The genes are TRBV6-5 and TRBJ2-2; TRBD2 is a possible D gene (5 bases). Germline CDR1 MNHEY, CDR2 SVGAGI. The CDR3 sequence is 15 residues long. This CDR3 reads CASSPGYANTGKLFF. CDR3 coding DNA: TGTGCCAGCAGCCCCGGGTACGCGAACACCGGGAAGCTGTTTTTT.

A few counts support this clonotype. The chain combines TRBV25-1 with TRBJ2-5; D is undetermined. CDR3 size: 15 residues. Trimming stripped 3 bases from V and 0 bases from J, with 11 bases between. The germline CDR1 and CDR2 sequences are MGHDK and SYGVNS. In DNA form, the CDR3 reads TGTGCCAGCAGTGATTGGACGGTAAACCAAGAGACCCAGTACTTC. It is translated as CASSDWTVNQETQYF.

The rearrangement uses TRBV3-1 and TRBJ1-2; possible D gene TRBD1, 5 bases. Germline values: CDR1 LGHDT, CDR2 YNNKEL (reference sequence). The CDR3 consists of 14 residues. Trimming removed 1 base at V and 3 bases at J, with 9 bases between. The CDR3 DNA reads as TGTGCCAGCAGCCAAGGGGCAGGGTACTATGGCTACACCTTC. Translated, it gives CASSQGAGYYGYTF.

This clonotype was recorded at least ten times. The V and J genes are TRBV5-6 and TRBJ2-6; no clear D. CDR1 SGHDT and CDR2 YYEEEE come from the germline V gene. The ends were cut back, 0 bases at V and 4 bases at J, with 5 bases in the middle. This CDR3 region has 14 residues. The CDR3 region has the DNA TGTGCCAGCAGCTTGGTTGCGGGGGCCAACGTCCTGACTTTC. It encodes CASSLVAGANVLTF.

J is TRBJ2-5 and V is TRBV5-1; D is unresolved. Germline V gives CDR1 SGHRS, CDR2 YFSETQ. CDR3 size: 14 residues. The V end was cut by 0 bases, the J end by 4 bases, with 10 bases between. The CDR3 bases are TGCGCCAGCAGCTTGGATGTGGGCGGAGAGACCCAGTACTTC. Amino acids: CASSLDVGGETQYF.

The chain uses TRBV12-3 or TRBV12-4 and TRBJ1-1; D possibly corresponds to TRBD1 (5 bases). The ends were cut back, 4 bases at V and 8 bases at J, with 14 bases in the middle. CDR3 length: 13 residues. The CDR3 loop reads CASSSWDPGEAFF. CDR3 nucleotides: TGTGCCAGCAGTTCTTGGGACCCTGGGGAAGCTTTCTTT.

The rearrangement links TRBV20-1 to TRBJ1-2; D gene ambiguous. CDR3 length equals 15 residues. Trimming took off 6 bases at V and 2 bases at J, with 19 bases between the two ends. Germline assignment: CDR1 DFQATT and CDR2 SNEGSKA (reference sequence). The CDR3 nucleotides read TGCAGTGCCACGGCCCTGAGGGCCATAAACTATGGCTACACCTTC. Its protein product is CSATALRAINYGYTF.

The V call is TRBV7-2, the J call TRBJ1-6, with D possibly matching TRBD1 (6 bases). This CDR3 region has 16 residues. The germline CDR1 and CDR2 sequences are SGHTA and FQGNSA. Deletions cut 5 bases from V and 9 bases from J, with 20 bases between. The CDR3 region has the DNA TGTGCCAGCAGCCAAGAACATACAGGGACGGGTTCACCCCTCCACTTT. Translation gives CASSQEHTGTGSPLHF.

The chain carries TRBV20-1 and TRBJ2-5; the D gene is possibly TRBD2 (6 bases). V lost 0 bases to trimming and J lost 1 base, with 12 bases between them. Germline lookup yields CDR1 DFQATT and CDR2 SNEGSKA (reference sequence). The CDR3 has 15 amino acids. The CDR3 spells CSARDGGKAQETQYF. The CDR3 coding sequence is TGCAGTGCTAGAGATGGAGGGAAGGCCCAAGAGACCCAGTACTTC.

This chain uses TRBV4-2 with TRBJ2-6; D gene uncertain. Trimming stripped 3 bases from V and 0 bases from J, with 9 bases between. The CDR3 has 16 residues. The germline V gene encodes CDR1 LGHNA and CDR2 YNFKEQ. For the CDR3, the DNA is TGTGCCAGCAGCCAGCCCCTTCCCTCTGGGGCCAACGTCCTGACTTTC. Its translation is CASSQPLPSGANVLTF.

The chain has TRBV7-2 and TRBJ2-1; D unclear. CDR1 and CDR2 from the germline V gene are SGHTA and FQGNSA. The V gene lost 3 bases and the J gene lost 6 bases, with 9 bases spanning the gap. CDR3 length: 13 amino acids. The CDR3 here is CASSLRNFNEQFF. DNA of the CDR3: TGTGCCAGCAGCTTGAGAAACTTCAATGAGCAGTTCTTC.

The chain recombines TRBV27 with TRBJ2-3; D perhaps matches TRBD2 (5 bases). The CDR3 runs to 16 residues. Trimming pared 9 bases from V and 0 bases from J, leaving 19 bases between. The V gene's germline CDR1 is MNHEY and CDR2 SMNVEV (reference sequence). The CDR3 sequence: CARTLDPGTSTDTQYF. In DNA, the CDR3 is TGTGCCAGGACCTTGGACCCGGGAACTAGCACAGATACGCAGTATTTT.

This clonotype was counted only a few times. J is TRBJ2-7 and V is TRBV20-1; no clear D gene. Trimming took off 6 bases at V and 1 base at J, with 19 bases between the two ends. Germline loops: CDR1 DFQATT, CDR2 SNEGSKA (reference sequence). The CDR3 totals 15 residues. The CDR3: CSATSLVSRSYEQYF. The DNA of the CDR3 is TGCAGTGCAACTTCTCTAGTAAGCAGGTCCTACGAGCAGTACTTC.

J is TRBJ2-6 and V is TRBV4-3, with D possibly matching TRBD1 (6 bases). Germline lookup yields CDR1 LGHNA and CDR2 YSLEER. V gave up 1 base and J gave up 0 bases, with 13 bases separating them. The CDR3 covers 18 residues. For the CDR3, the DNA is TGCGCCAGCAGCCAAGCAGTGACAGGATACTCTGGGGCCAACGTCCTGACTTTC. This sequence encodes CASSQAVTGYSGANVLTF.

This clonotype was seen only a few times. The chain links TRBV28 to TRBJ1-2; D unresolved. The CDR3 contains 13 residues. Trimming removed 8 bases from V and 3 bases from J, with 13 bases in between. Germline loops: CDR1 MDHEN, CDR2 SYDVKM. CDR3 nucleotide sequence: TGTGCCAGCCTAGGGCGGACGGACTATGGCTACACCTTC. Its protein is CASLGRTDYGYTF.

J is TRBJ1-5 and V is TRBV27; D not certain. V lost 1 base, J lost 7 bases, and 17 bases lay in between. The V gene's germline CDR1 is MNHEY and CDR2 SMNVEV (reference sequence). The CDR3 is 16 residues long. The CDR3 protein is CASSLYSGNLRQPQHF. CDR3 nucleotides: TGTGCCAGCAGTTTATATTCCGGCAACCTGCGCCAGCCCCAGCATTTT.

This clonotype was detected only a few times. The V and J genes are TRBV20-1 and TRBJ2-6; D is unresolved. This CDR3 contains 17 residues. With 2 bases removed from V and 2 bases from J, the gap between germline ends came to 16 bases. In germline, CDR1 is DFQATT, CDR2 SNEGSKA (reference sequence). The CDR3 DNA follows: TGCAGTGCTAGATACCCGGACCGGCTAACTGGGGCCAACGTCCTGACTTTC. Protein sequence: CSARYPDRLTGANVLTF.

The chain couples TRBV5-1 to TRBJ2-5, with a weak D call TRBD1 (5 bases). V gave up 3 bases and J gave up 5 bases, with 17 bases separating them. Germline CDR1 and CDR2: SGHRS and YFSETQ. The CDR3 loop spans 15 amino acids. CDR3 loop: CASSSPTEPAETQYF. CDR3 in DNA: TGCGCCAGCAGCTCACCGACAGAGCCCGCGGAGACCCAGTACTTC.

The rearrangement joins TRBV7-6 to TRBJ1-6; D perhaps matches TRBD1 (5 bases). V was shortened by 5 bases and J by 9 bases, with 23 bases between the two germline ends. The CDR3 loop spans 17 amino acids. Per germline, CDR1 SGHVS and CDR2 FNYEAQ. CDR3 amino acids: CASSPGDRPTMGSPLHF. CDR3 DNA sequence: TGTGCCAGCAGCCCCGGGGACCGCCCGACCATGGGTTCACCCCTCCACTTT.

This clonotype has a handful of counts. The rearrangement links TRBV27 to TRBJ2-7, with a possible D match to TRBD2 (6 bases). Germline V gives CDR1 MNHEY, CDR2 SMNVEV (reference sequence). The CDR3 contains 15 residues. V lost 3 bases and J 3 bases, leaving 15 bases between the germline ends. The CDR3, as DNA: TGTGCCAGCAGTTTTGCCGGGGGAGAGCTCTACGAGCAGTACTTC. This codes for CASSFAGGELYEQYF.

The CDR3 spells CASSSWTGAGNEQFF. For the CDR3, the DNA is TGTGCCAGCAGTTCGTGGACAGGGGCGGGCAATGAGCAGTTCTTC. The gene calls are TRBV12-3 or TRBV12-4 and TRBJ2-1, with 9 nucleotides matching TRBD1. The CDR3 loop spans 15 amino acids. The trim removed 4 bases at V and 6 bases at J, leaving 7 bases unmatched.

The chain carries TRBV7-2 and TRBJ1-2, with D possibly being TRBD1 (6 bases). V shed 5 bases and J shed 5 bases, with 15 bases lying between them. Germline CDR1 is SGHTA and CDR2 is FQGNSA. CDR3 length equals 14 residues. CDR3 loop: CASSHEIQGYGYTF. The DNA of the CDR3 is TGTGCCAGCAGCCACGAAATACAGGGTTATGGCTACACCTTC.

Of note for this clonotype: Compared with germline, one end of the junction differs, possibly owing to a read error. This chain uses TRBV2 with TRBJ1-4; possibly TRBD1 for D (5 bases). This CDR3 has 15 amino acids. Germline CDR1 reads SNHLY; CDR2 reads FYNNEI. In nucleotides, the CDR3 is TGTGCCAGCAGTGAAGGGTTTGGGGCCTATGAAAAACGGTTTTTT. It encodes CASSEGFGAYEKRFF.